Listed below are T cell receptor beta chains from one sample, sequenced in a study of T cells after posttransplantation cyclophosphamide. Profiling relied on immunoSEQ multiplex PCR, and the TCRdb table lists in-frame clones only, not all of them. The repertoire includes over 7,500 clones, approximately 98% of them detected once, and about 0.3% sits in the top ten. Material: naive CD8+ T cells sorted from PBMCs. All receptors derive from a man aged 45-65 years in good health, CMV-negative, and a related stem cell transplant donor. Both conserved end residues are part of each CDR3. The order of the fields is CDR3 protein, V gene, D gene. D genes are given only for firm matches.

CDR3 protein: CAIAGSNNEQFF; V gene: TRBV10-3; D gene: .
CDR3 protein: CASSVAAGSQPQHF; V gene: TRBV9; D gene: .
CDR3 protein: CASAHPAASRGYEQYF; V gene: TRBV27; D gene: .
CDR3 protein: CASSTRTVNTEAFF; V gene: TRBV2; D gene: .
CDR3 protein: CASSPSPLLAVGYNEQFF; V gene: TRBV7-8; D gene: TRBD2
CDR3 protein: CASSPGQLTEAFF; V gene: TRBV14; D gene: .
CDR3 protein: CATSRGLAAVGTQYF; V gene: TRBV15; D gene: TRBD2
CDR3 protein: CASSLTSGHTYNEQFF; V gene: TRBV5-1; D gene: TRBD2
CDR3 protein: CASRSQGGGLFSPLHF; V gene: TRBV27; D gene: .
CDR3 protein: CASSLGLAGRNEQYF; V gene: TRBV7-9; D gene: TRBD2
CDR3 protein: CASLGTGVSGNQPQHF; V gene: TRBV19; D gene: TRBD1
CDR3 protein: CASSRRGQLKTGELFF; V gene: TRBV7-9; D gene: TRBD1
CDR3 protein: CASSLLPGDNTGELFF; V gene: TRBV5-5; D gene: .
CDR3 protein: CASSGPVVTGELFF; V gene: TRBV2; D gene: .
CDR3 protein: CASSETAQPQHF; V gene: TRBV27; D gene: .